The clone carrying this T cell receptor (beta chain) was observed a handful of times. This sample was taken from a study of blood T cells in healthy people across ages. Together with a sample-barcoded 5' primer, a J-beta primer mix was included in a second PCR lasting roughly 6 to 12 cycles. Every cDNA molecule carried a tag from a template-switch adaptor bearing 12 random nucleotides. TCRdb itself ran the 5' RACE reads through MiXCR, one entry per CDR3 protein. The sample holds around 780,000 distinct CDR3 sequences, around 24% seen once. The CDR3 runs to 14 residues. V lost 1 base, J lost 6 bases, and 10 bases lay in between. The sample providers were healthy Caucasian people from Russia, aged roughly 6 to 90. This sample also belongs to another study, concerning T cells of mothers and their children.

The chain combines TRBV12-3 or TRBV12-4 with TRBJ1-3; a possible D gene is TRBD1 (5 bases). The sample was blood. The sequence derives from a boy between 10 and 17 years old in good health. The CDR3 DNA sequence: TGTGCCAGCAGTTTAGTAGGGGAGGCAAACACCATATATTTT. Translation gives CASSLVGEANTIYF.